The text below deals with one T cell receptor beta chain. Antigen unknown. The sample belongs to a study of OX40 agonist ivuxolimab in advanced cancers. Profiling relied on immunoSEQ multiplex PCR, and the TCRdb table lists in-frame clones only, not all of them. Among tens of thousands of clones listed, 90% to 95% were seen once. The study, taken as a whole, reports: CD4+ and CD8+ blood T cells expanded clonally by week 6 at 0.1 to 3.0 mg/kg. Several nonresponders also turned out to have low normalized T-cell clonal expansion.

Trimming removed 4 bases at V and 6 bases at J, with 16 bases between. The CDR3 is 14 amino acids. Germline lookup yields CDR1 MNHNY and CDR2 SVGAGI (reference sequence). This sequence was found in an adult with an advanced solid tumor such as melanoma, head and neck, liver or kidney cancer. The chain combines TRBV6-6 with TRBJ2-7, with D possibly being TRBD2 (6 bases). Source: CD4+ or CD8+ T cells sorted from blood, taken in a trial of the OX40 agonist ivuxolimab. This CDR3 is CASSSPGLPSEQYF. The CDR3 DNA reads as TGTGCCAGCAGTTCACCGGGACTGCCAAGCGAGCAGTACTTC.